The entry below describes one T cell receptor beta chain. Its antigen remains unidentified. The data were obtained in a study of post-analysis software for immune sequencing data. Broader study findings: Strong co-clustering by F measure was evident for samples that had been prepared in the same batch. Five or six TRBV segments, TRBV5-6, TRBV5-1 and TRBV20-1 among them, were found more frequent in patients than controls. Normalized Chao1 diversity was significantly lower in multiple sclerosis patients than in controls.

V was clipped by 0 bases and J by 4 bases, with 15 bases between them. The CDR3 contains 15 residues. Per the germline V gene, CDR1 is DFQATT and CDR2 is SNEGSKA (reference sequence). cDNA libraries for TCR beta contained unique molecular identifiers. TCRdb used MiXCR to reprocess the PCR reads, holding one entry per CDR3 protein. Of around 710,000 distinct CDR3 sequences in the sample, around 45% were seen once. The sequence derives from a girl between 10 and 17 years old with multiple sclerosis. Specimen: blood. The chain recombines TRBV20-1 with TRBJ2-5; perhaps D is TRBD1 or TRBD2 (5 bases each). This CDR3 reads CSARDRDVKLETQYF. CDR3 sequence (DNA): TGCAGTGCTAGAGATCGGGACGTGAAATTAGAGACCCAGTACTTC.